Included here is one T cell receptor beta chain sequence, with context. Its target is unknown. This table comes from immunoSEQ multiplex PCR, and its TCRdb copy is limited to in-frame clones, with some not included. The sample records about 160,000 clones, more than 85% being singletons. This specimen comes from a study of T cell responses to AZD1222 COVID-19 vaccine. Deletions cut 6 bases from V and 0 bases from J, with 15 bases between. Germline-derived CDR1 and CDR2 are SQVTM and ANQGSEA. There are 14 residues in the CDR3. Study-level findings and limits: At baseline, just 6 or 7 AZD1222 recipients tested seropositive. Repertoire samples came only from after the peak T cell response. Clonal diversity was possibly underestimated; the donors were predominantly white British and more often female.

The sequence came from an adult in good health. The rearrangement uses TRBV29-1 and TRBJ2-7, with D perhaps matching TRBD1 or TRBD2 (5 bases each). Sequenced material: peripheral blood, taken on day 0 of AZD1222 vaccination. The CDR3: CSVKGTASSYEQYF. CDR3 sequence (DNA): TGCAGCGTGAAAGGGACCGCAAGCTCCTACGAGCAGTACTTC.